Below, 30 T cell receptor beta chains from the same sample are listed, as sequenced in a study of T cell responses to AZD1222 COVID-19 vaccine. Profiling relied on immunoSEQ multiplex PCR, and the TCRdb table lists in-frame clones only, not all of them. This table has 94,000 or so clones, about nine tenths appearing once. The material sequenced was peripheral blood, taken on day 0 of AZD1222 vaccination. These receptors all come from an adult in good health.

This clone was observed a single time. This chain connects TRBV5-1 to TRBJ2-3; no reliable D call. From germline, CDR1 is SGHRS and CDR2 YFSETQ. V lost 4 bases to trimming and J lost 2 bases, with 11 bases between them. The CDR3 is made up of 14 amino acids. The CDR3 region is CASSEARPTDTQYF. CDR3 DNA: TGCGCCAGCAGCGAGGCCCGCCCCACAGATACGCAGTATTTT.

The chain couples TRBV9 to TRBJ2-5; 8 nucleotides align to TRBD2. The CDR3 extends over 15 amino acids. Germline V gene lookup returns CDR1 SGDLS and CDR2 YYNGEE. V dropped 3 bases and J dropped 5; count of bases not matched to a gene: 9. CDR3 region: CASSDTFREGETQYF. CDR3 bases: TGTGCCAGCAGCGATACGTTCCGGGAGGGGGAGACCCAGTACTTC.

The chain uses TRBV18 and TRBJ2-7; 8 bases agree with TRBD2. Germline V gene data show CDR1 as KGHSH and CDR2 as LQKENI. J lost 5 bases, V lost 5 bases, and 8 bases had no gene match. This CDR3 comprises 14 residues. The CDR3 sequence: CASSSLSGSHEQYF. The CDR3 DNA sequence: TGTGCCAGCTCATCCCTCAGCGGGAGCCACGAGCAGTACTTC.

The chain joins TRBV5-1 to TRBJ2-7; 9 positions match TRBD2. The CDR3 covers 17 residues. The V segment lost 0 bases and the J segment 3 bases; nucleotides outside the gene matches: 10. Germline CDR1 SGHRS, CDR2 YFSETQ. The CDR3 sequence is CASSLAGTSKGDYEQYF. CDR3 nucleotide sequence: TGCGCCAGCAGCTTGGCCGGGACTAGCAAAGGAGACTACGAGCAGTACTTC. The complete variable domain, with remaining parts taken from reference TRBV5-1 and TRBJ2-7, reads KAGVTQTPRYLIKTRGQQVTLSCSPISGHRSVSWYQQTPGQGLQFLFEYFSETQRNKGNFPGRFSGRQFSNSRSEMNVSTLELGDSALYLCASSLAGTSKGDYEQYFGPGTRLTVT.

The chain uses TRBV9 and TRBJ1-4, with a weak D call TRBD1 (5 bases). CDR1 and CDR2 from the germline V gene are SGDLS and YYNGEE. The CDR3 is made up of 13 amino acids. Deletions cut 4 bases from V and 8 bases from J, with 12 bases between. The CDR3: CASSIGAGEKLFF. CDR3 nucleotide sequence: TGTGCCAGCAGCATCGGAGCAGGGGAAAAACTGTTTTTT.

J is TRBJ2-7 and V is TRBV3-1 (or the pseudogene TRBV3-2); the D call may be TRBD1 or TRBD2 (5 bases each). The germline V gene has CDR1 LGHDT and CDR2 YNNKEL (reference sequence). The V gene lost 4 bases and the J gene lost 5 bases, with 15 bases spanning the gap. This CDR3 has 14 amino acids. Here the CDR3 reads CASSPSWDRDEQYF. CDR3 nucleotides: TGTGCCAGCAGCCCCTCCTGGGACCGGGACGAGCAGTACTTC.

The chain is built from TRBV14 and TRBJ2-1; a possible D gene is TRBD1 (6 bases). The CDR3 runs 15 residues. Trimming took off 4 bases at V and 8 bases at J, with 18 bases between the two ends. CDR1 and CDR2 (germline): SGHDN, FVKESK. The CDR3 loop is CASSPLGGELDEQFF. The CDR3 DNA is TGTGCCAGCAGCCCCCTAGGGGGAGAGCTGGATGAGCAGTTCTTC.

The gene calls are TRBV19 and TRBJ2-3; TRBD1 agrees at 7 bases. Per germline, CDR1 LNHDA and CDR2 SQIVND (reference sequence). Losses at the gene ends were 3 bases for V and 11 bases for J; bases not matched to a gene: 17. The length of the CDR3 is 16 residues. CDR3 nucleotide sequence: TGTGCCAGTAGTATGGGCCGGACAGGCCCTCGCGGTGGGCAGTATTTT. Protein product: CASSMGRTGPRGGQYF.

The gene calls are TRBV15 and TRBJ2-7; maybe TRBD2 (5 bases). This CDR3 contains 14 residues. Germline CDR1 LNHNV, CDR2 YYDKDF (reference sequence). Trimming took 1 base from V and 5 from J, leaving 12 bases between them. The CDR3 region has the DNA TGTGCCACCAGCAGAGGGGGAGCGGCCCACGAGCAGTACTTC. The encoded protein is CATSRGGAAHEQYF.

This chain links TRBV4-3 with TRBJ1-2, with D uncertain. CDR3 length equals 16 residues. Deletions cut 0 bases from V and 3 bases from J, with 14 bases between. Germline V gene sequence: CDR1 LGHNA, CDR2 YSLEER. CDR3 amino acids: CASSQDRSTFDYGYTF. The CDR3 DNA reads as TGCGCCAGCAGCCAAGATAGAAGTACTTTTGACTATGGCTACACCTTC.

DNA for the CDR3: TGCGCCAGCAGCCAAGATTCCCGTGGTGGTTCCTACGAGCAGTACTTC. Its translation is CASSQDSRGGSYEQYF. The chain has TRBV4-3 and TRBJ2-7; D call uncertain. From germline, CDR1 is LGHNA and CDR2 YSLEER. V lost 0 bases and J 1 base, leaving 13 bases between the germline ends. There are 16 residues in the CDR3.

The J gene is TRBJ1-1, the V gene TRBV5-1, with D possibly TRBD1 on 5 matching bases. The CDR3 loop spans 14 amino acids. The V end lost 0 bases, the J end lost 6 bases, and 12 bases lay between the germline ends. Per germline, CDR1 SGHRS and CDR2 YFSETQ. This CDR3 reads CASSLEVRVPEAFF. CDR3 bases: TGCGCCAGCAGCTTGGAGGTCAGGGTACCTGAAGCTTTCTTT.

The genes are TRBV6-5 and TRBJ2-5; 9 nucleotides agree with TRBD2. CDR1 and CDR2 from the germline V gene are MNHEY and SVGAGI. V was pared by 8 bases and J by 4 bases, with 11 bases of the junction left unmatched. The CDR3 consists of 15 residues. CDR3 loop: CASSRAGGPGETQYF. The CDR3 DNA follows: TGTGCCAGCTCAAGGGCGGGAGGGCCTGGAGAGACCCAGTACTTC.

CDR3 sequence reads: CASSWSGVGQGYEQYF. The CDR3 DNA reads TGCGCCAGCAGCTGGAGTGGAGTGGGTCAGGGTTACGAGCAGTACTTC. This chain connects TRBV5-1 to TRBJ2-7; the D gene is possibly TRBD1 (5 bases). Per germline, CDR1 SGHRS and CDR2 YFSETQ. CDR3 length: 16 residues. V shed 3 bases and J shed 4 bases, with 20 bases lying between them.

The V and J genes are TRBV4-1 and TRBJ1-6, with TRBD1 identical over 7 bases. The ends lost 0 bases at V and 8 bases at J; junction bases unmatched: 4. The CDR3 runs to 15 residues. Per the germline V gene, CDR1 is MGHRA and CDR2 is YSYEKL. The CDR3, as DNA: TGCGCCAGCAGCCAAGATCCCCAGGGGGATTCACCCCTCCACTTT. Encoded protein: CASSQDPQGDSPLHF.

This clone was observed a single time. The chain uses TRBV6-5 and TRBJ2-7; tentative D call: TRBD1 (6 bases). This CDR3 spans 13 amino acids. Trimming stripped 2 bases from V and 6 bases from J, with 11 bases between. The germline V gene has CDR1 MNHEY and CDR2 SVGAGI. In DNA, the CDR3 is TGTGCCAGCAGTTACCTGCAGGGGCCCGAGCAGTACTTC. Protein product: CASSYLQGPEQYF.

This chain uses TRBV4-2 with TRBJ2-6; 7 positions agree with TRBD1. The CDR3 length is 18 residues. The V gene's germline CDR1 is LGHNA and CDR2 YNFKEQ. V was pared by 0 bases and J by 0 bases, with 5 bases of the junction left unmatched. CDR3 loop: CASSQEVGTVSGANVLTF. CDR3 nucleotide sequence: TGTGCCAGCAGCCAAGAGGTGGGGACAGTCTCTGGGGCCAACGTCCTGACTTTC.

This clone has only a few counts. This chain connects TRBV5-1 to TRBJ2-5, with D tentatively TRBD1 (6 bases). From germline, CDR1 is SGHRS and CDR2 YFSETQ. This CDR3 comprises 15 residues. The V and J ends lost 0 bases and 0 bases respectively, with 9 bases between them. The CDR3 DNA follows: TGCGCCAGCAGCTTGGCCGGGACAAACCAAGAGACCCAGTACTTC. Translated: CASSLAGTNQETQYF.

The chain recombines TRBV5-5 with TRBJ2-5; no clear D gene. Germline CDR1 and CDR2: SGHKS and YYEKEE (reference sequence). The CDR3 has 12 amino acids. The V end was cut by 4 bases, the J end by 0 bases, with 4 bases between. CDR3 amino acids: CASSSYQETQYF. The CDR3 DNA is TGTGCCAGCAGCAGTTACCAAGAGACCCAGTACTTC.

The CDR3 spells CASSLRGPQETQYF. In DNA, the CDR3 is TGTGCCAGCAGCCTCAGGGGCCCCCAAGAGACCCAGTACTTC. The rearrangement joins TRBV2 to TRBJ2-5; a weak D match, TRBD1 (6 bases). The CDR3 extends over 14 amino acids. V was shortened by 6 bases and J by 1 base, with 12 bases between the two germline ends. Looked up from germline, CDR1 is SNHLY and CDR2 is FYNNEI.

The chain joins TRBV14 to TRBJ2-3, with TRBD2 matching 15 bases. The trim removed 0 bases at V and 4 bases at J, leaving 5 bases unmatched. The CDR3 totals 18 residues. Germline CDR1 is SGHDN and CDR2 is FVKESK. The CDR3 coding sequence is TGTGCCAGCAGCCAAGATGGGACTAGCGGGAGGATAGCAGATACGCAGTATTTT. Encoded protein: CASSQDGTSGRIADTQYF.

The chain recombines TRBV5-1 with TRBJ2-1, with D possibly TRBD1 on 5 matching bases. The V and J ends lost 4 bases and 0 bases respectively, with 11 bases between them. The CDR3 is 15 amino acids. The germline CDR1 and CDR2 sequences are SGHRS and YFSETQ. The CDR3 spells CASSPQGSSYNEQFF. DNA for the CDR3: TGCGCCAGCAGCCCCCAGGGAAGCTCCTACAATGAGCAGTTCTTC.

The chain recombines TRBV7-2 with TRBJ1-5, with D possibly TRBD1 on 5 matching bases. The CDR3 contains 15 residues. Germline V gene data show CDR1 as SGHTA and CDR2 as FQGNSA. Trimming left V 1 base short and J 1 base short, with 8 bases between. Written as DNA, the CDR3 is TGTGCCAGCAGCTTAGGACAGAGCAGCAATCAGCCCCAGCATTTT. This sequence encodes CASSLGQSSNQPQHF.

The chain employs TRBV19 and TRBJ2-7, with 10 bases that match TRBD1. This CDR3 region has 14 residues. V dropped 7 bases and J dropped 1; count of bases not matched to a gene: 4. Germline V gene lookup returns CDR1 LNHDA and CDR2 SQIVND (reference sequence). The CDR3 loop reads CASTRDRGSYEQYF. As DNA, the CDR3 is TGTGCCAGTACCCGGGACAGGGGATCCTACGAGCAGTACTTC.

The rearrangement uses TRBV5-1 and TRBJ1-3; maybe TRBD1 (6 bases). V gave up 5 bases and J gave up 4 bases, with 13 bases separating them. The CDR3 contains 14 residues. Germline V CDR1 and CDR2: SGHRS, YFSETQ. The CDR3: CASSIDRPGNTIYF. The CDR3 DNA reads as TGCGCCAGCAGTATAGACAGGCCCGGAAACACCATATATTTT.

The chain carries TRBV28 and TRBJ1-4; D gene ambiguous. Germline CDR1 and CDR2: MDHEN and SYDVKM. Trimming stripped 5 bases from V and 5 bases from J, with 15 bases between. This CDR3 spans 15 amino acids. CDR3 sequence reads: CASSPLTARNEKLFF. The CDR3 nucleotides read TGTGCCAGCAGTCCGTTAACAGCAAGGAATGAAAAACTGTTTTTT.

The chain uses TRBV5-1 and TRBJ1-3, with a tentative D call TRBD1 (5 bases). This CDR3 comprises 15 residues. CDR1 and CDR2 (germline): SGHRS, YFSETQ. The V gene lost 0 bases and the J gene lost 4 bases, with 11 bases spanning the gap. For the CDR3, the DNA is TGCGCCAGCAGCTTGGCCGGGGGATCCGGAAACACCATATATTTT. It codes for CASSLAGGSGNTIYF.

The rearrangement uses TRBV5-5 and TRBJ2-5; tentatively, D is TRBD2 (5 bases). Germline CDR1 reads SGHKS; CDR2 reads YYEKEE (reference sequence). V was pared by 1 base and J by 1 base, with 11 bases between. This CDR3 spans 15 amino acids. CDR3 nucleotides: TGTGCCAGCAGCTTGTCTCCCGGGGTCCAAGAGACCCAGTACTTC. Its protein product is CASSLSPGVQETQYF.

The chain joins TRBV11-1 to TRBJ2-2, with a possible D match to TRBD2 (6 bases). V lost 4 bases and J 4 bases, leaving 16 bases between the germline ends. The CDR3 has 16 amino acids. Germline CDR1 is SGHAT and CDR2 is FQDESV (reference sequence). The DNA for the CDR3 is TGTGCCAGCAGCTCTAGAGCTAGCGAGGGCACCGGGGAGCTGTTTTTT. It is translated as CASSSRASEGTGELFF. The complete variable domain, with remaining parts taken from reference TRBV11-1 and TRBJ2-2, reads EAEVAQSPRYKITEKSQAVAFWCDPISGHATLYWYRQILGQGPELLVQFQDESVVDDSQLPKDRFSAERLKGVDSTLKIQPAELGDSAMYLCASSSRASEGTGELFFGEGSRLTVL.

The chain carries TRBV6-5 and TRBJ2-2; D is ambiguous. Germline V CDR1 and CDR2: MNHEY, SVGAGI. With 10 bases removed from V and 3 bases from J, the gap between germline ends came to 12 bases. The CDR3 is 13 residues long. The CDR3 DNA follows: TGTGCCACTATTCCAGAGGACACCGGGGAGCTGTTTTTT. Translated, it gives CATIPEDTGELFF.